Listed below are T cell receptor beta chains from one sample, sequenced in a study of OX40 agonist ivuxolimab in advanced cancers. Measured with immunoSEQ multiplex PCR; TCRdb has only the in-frame clones, and not every one. This table has under 85,000 clones, about 86% appearing once. The sample was CD4+ or CD8+ T cells sorted from blood, taken in a trial of the OX40 agonist ivuxolimab. The receptors here all came from an adult with an advanced solid tumor such as melanoma, head and neck, liver or kidney cancer. The CDR3 runs from the conserved cysteine through the conserved F or W. The order of the fields is clone size, J gene, V gene, D gene, CDR3 protein, CDR3 DNA. The D gene is left open where the match is weak. Size tells how often a clone was seen (once, few, many) or the class of an expanded clone, and some rows leave it out.

>many|TRBJ1-1|TRBV29-1|-
CSVQGGSSNTEAFF
TGCAGCGTCCAAGGGGGGTCTTCGAACACTGAAGCTTTCTTT
>-|TRBJ1-1|TRBV6-4|-
CASSEQRGTEAFF
TGTGCCAGCAGTGAGCAAAGGGGCACTGAAGCTTTCTTT
>-|TRBJ2-5|TRBV11-2|TRBD1
CASSLGGWRTQYF
TGTGCCAGCAGCCTAGGGGGCTGGAGGACCCAGTACTTC
>-|TRBJ1-6|TRBV28|-
CASSPLRSSNNSPLHF
TGTGCCAGCAGCCCCCTTCGGAGTTCGAATAATTCACCCCTCCACTTT
>-|TRBJ2-7|TRBV6-5|-
CASSYRGPYEQYF
TGTGCCAGCAGTTACCGGGGGCCCTACGAGCAGTACTTC
>-|TRBJ1-3|TRBV4-1|-
CASSQVLVGGNTIYF
TGCGCCAGCAGCCAAGTGTTGGTGGGCGGAAACACCATATATTTT
>-|TRBJ2-4|TRBV7-2|-
CASSSSKGGTIQYF
TGTGCCAGCAGCTCATCTAAGGGGGGGACCATTCAGTACTTC
>-|TRBJ2-2|TRBV7-9|-
CASSLAEGVARHPGELFF
TGTGCCAGCAGCTTAGCGGAGGGTGTGGCTCGGCACCCCGGGGAGCTGTTTTTT
>-|TRBJ2-2|TRBV19|TRBD1
CASSQGAQINTGELFF
TGTGCCAGTAGTCAGGGGGCTCAAATTAACACCGGGGAGCTGTTTTTT
>-|TRBJ1-2|TRBV28|-
CASSMTTANYGYTF
TGTGCCAGCAGTATGACGACAGCTAACTATGGCTACACCTTC
>-|TRBJ1-4|TRBV5-5|-
CASSLGITGEKLFF
TGTGCCAGCAGCTTGGGGATTACGGGAGAAAAACTGTTTTTT
>-|TRBJ2-1|TRBV4-3|-
CASSQDSVGSSYNEQFF
TGCGCCAGCAGCCAAGATTCGGTGGGCAGCTCCTACAATGAGCAGTTCTTC
>-|TRBJ1-4|TRBV30|-
CAWSVQGTREKLFF
TGTGCCTGGAGTGTACAAGGGACAAGGGAAAAACTGTTTTTT
>once|TRBJ1-6|TRBV27|-
CASSLSRSSYNSPLHF
TGTGCCAGCAGTTTATCGAGGAGCTCCTATAATTCACCCCTCCACTTT
>-|TRBJ2-5|TRBV5-1|-
CASSLGAGLETQYF
TGCGCCAGCAGCTTGGGGGCAGGGCTGGAGACCCAGTACTTC
>-|TRBJ1-6|TRBV7-9|-
CASSLQNSPLHF
TGTGCCAGCAGCTTGCAGAATTCACCCCTCCACTTT
>-|TRBJ1-2|TRBV6-6|-
CASSYRGGGYTF
TGTGCCAGCAGTTACAGGGGTGGTGGCTACACCTTC
>-|TRBJ1-1|TRBV7-2|-
CASSLRVSRGNTEAFF
TGTGCCAGCAGCTTAAGGGTCAGTAGGGGGAACACTGAAGCTTTCTTT
>few|TRBJ1-1|TRBV28|-
CASSLGQGWAFF
TGTGCCAGCAGTTTAGGCCAGGGTTGGGCTTTCTTT
>-|TRBJ2-1|TRBV5-6|-
CASSLSRTYNEQFF
TGTGCCAGCAGCTTGTCAAGGACCTACAATGAGCAGTTCTTC
>-|TRBJ2-3|TRBV7-2|-
CASSLAVSGADTQYF
TGTGCCAGCAGCTTAGCCGTATCGGGTGCAGATACGCAGTATTTT
>-|TRBJ2-7|TRBV29-1|-
CSAGTSSSYEQYF
TGCAGCGCGGGGACCTCCTCTTCCTACGAGCAGTACTTC
>few|TRBJ1-5|TRBV6-6|-
CASSRGLWQPQHF
TGTGCCAGCAGTCGGGGACTTTGGCAGCCCCAGCATTTT
>-|TRBJ2-5|TRBV11-2|-
CASSSGSEGRETQYF
TGTGCCAGCAGCTCGGGGTCGGAGGGCAGGGAGACCCAGTACTTC
>-|TRBJ2-7|TRBV7-9|TRBD1
CASSLSEDREECF
TGTGCCAGCAGCTTATCGGAGGACAGGGAGGAGTGCTTC
>-|TRBJ1-5|TRBV4-1|-
CASSQDRTLNQPQHF
TGCGCCAGCAGCCAGGACCGGACCCTAAATCAGCCCCAGCATTTT
>-|TRBJ2-7|TRBV28|TRBD1
CASSSTRTGREQYF
TGTGCCAGCAGTTCCACCCGGACAGGGCGCGAGCAGTACTTC
>-|TRBJ2-7|TRBV6-6|TRBD1
CASSYSRDRVGEQYF
TGTGCCAGCAGTTACTCGAGGGACAGGGTAGGTGAGCAGTACTTC
>-|TRBJ1-2|TRBV28|TRBD1
CASSPLGTGGYTF
TGTGCCAGCAGCCCCCTCGGGACAGGAGGCTACACCTTC
>-|TRBJ2-7|TRBV4-2|-
CASSQERVPYEQYF
TGTGCCAGCAGCCAAGAACGGGTCCCCTACGAGCAGTACTTC
>-|TRBJ1-1|TRBV27|TRBD1
CASKDRVGVRFTEAFF
TGTGCCAGCAAGGACAGGGTAGGGGTCCGGTTCACTGAAGCTTTCTTT
>-|TRBJ2-1|TRBV7-9|-
CASSRTGVYNEQFF
TGTGCCAGCAGCCGGACGGGTGTTTACAATGAGCAGTTCTTC
>-|TRBJ1-2|TRBV7-9|-
CASSLDPGGVDYGYTF
TGTGCCAGCAGCTTAGACCCTGGAGGAGTTGACTATGGCTACACCTTC
>-|TRBJ1-4|TRBV2|-
CASSGAATINEKLFF
TGTGCCAGCAGTGGGGCCGCGACCATTAATGAAAAACTGTTTTTT
>-|TRBJ1-1|TRBV29-1|-
CSVGRGFDEAFF
TGCAGCGTTGGGAGGGGGTTCGATGAAGCTTTCTTT
>few|TRBJ2-5|TRBV28|TRBD1
CASSSVTPPTGLRETQYF
TGTGCCAGCAGTTCCGTGACCCCTCCGACAGGGCTCCGGGAGACCCAGTACTTC
>-|TRBJ2-3|TRBV7-9|-
CASSPGGVAGDTQYF
TGTGCCAGCAGCCCTGGCGGAGTAGCAGGAGATACGCAGTATTTT
>-|TRBJ2-2|TRBV11-3|TRBD2
CASSLGGSGKAGGELFF
TGTGCCAGCAGCTTAGGGGGCAGCGGGAAAGCTGGCGGGGAGCTGTTTTTT
>-|TRBJ2-3|TRBV10-3|TRBD1
CAISTGGTDTQYF
TGTGCCATATCGACAGGGGGCACAGATACGCAGTATTTT
>-|TRBJ2-1|TRBV5-1|TRBD2
CASSLDGRAGNEQFF
TGCGCCAGCAGCCTTGACGGGAGGGCTGGTAATGAGCAGTTCTTC
>-|TRBJ1-1|TRBV11-3|-
CASSLGGAGTEAFF
TGTGCCAGCAGCTTGGGAGGGGCCGGCACTGAAGCTTTCTTT
>-|TRBJ2-5|TRBV5-4|TRBD1
CASSLGGQGAVTQYF
TGTGCCAGCAGCTTGGGTGGACAGGGAGCGGTGACCCAGTACTTC
>-|TRBJ1-5|TRBV2|TRBD1
CASSEAEAGGQPQHF
TGTGCCAGCAGTGAAGCAGAGGCAGGGGGCCAGCCCCAGCATTTT
>-|TRBJ1-3|TRBV4-3|-
CASSQDRRNTIYF
TGCGCCAGCAGCCAAGATAGGAGAAACACCATATATTTT
>-|TRBJ1-1|TRBV11-2|-
CASSLNRQSPWAVF
TGTGCCAGCAGCTTAAATCGCCAGAGCCCCTGGGCAGTCTTT
>-|TRBJ2-7|TRBV20-1|-
CSAGTYEQYF
TGCAGTGCCGGAACCTACGAGCAGTACTTC
>-|TRBJ2-2|TRBV7-2|TRBD2
CASSPIAGATGELFF
TGTGCCAGCAGCCCGATAGCGGGAGCCACCGGGGAGCTGTTTTTT
>-|TRBJ2-1|TRBV18|TRBD2
CASSLRTSGTNNEQFF
TGTGCCAGCTCACTGAGGACTAGCGGGACGAACAATGAGCAGTTCTTC
>-|TRBJ2-3|TRBV7-6|TRBD2
CASSPVGSTSRTDTQYF
TGTGCCAGCAGCCCAGTAGGGTCGACTAGCAGGACAGATACGCAGTATTTT
>-|TRBJ2-5|TRBV18|-
CASSPVQETQYF
TGTGCCAGCTCACCCGTACAAGAGACCCAGTACTTC
>-|TRBJ2-7|TRBV19|TRBD2
CASSISSGVYEQYF
TGTGCCAGTAGTATTTCTAGCGGGGTGTACGAGCAGTACTTC
>-|TRBJ1-3|TRBV7-8|-
CASSPRQGQGNTIYF
TGTGCCAGCAGCCCCCGGCAGGGGCAAGGAAACACCATATATTTT
>-|TRBJ2-4|TRBV4-1|TRBD2
CASSQVGTSGRAAKNIQYF
TGCGCCAGCAGCCAAGTCGGGACTAGCGGGAGGGCCGCCAAAAACATTCAGTACTTC
>-|TRBJ2-5|TRBV5-1|-
CASSLDRAGRQTQYF
TGCGCCAGCAGCTTGGACCGGGCGGGGCGGCAGACCCAGTACTTC
>once|TRBJ2-7|TRBV7-9|-
CASSLGANAYEQYF
TGTGCCAGCAGCTTAGGTGCCAATGCCTACGAGCAGTACTTC
>-|TRBJ2-7|TRBV7-2|-
CASSINRVSNEQYF
TGTGCCAGCAGCATAAACAGGGTGAGCAACGAGCAGTACTTC
>once|TRBJ1-2|TRBV28|TRBD1
CASTRSGQGSNYGYTF
TGTGCCAGCACCCGGTCGGGACAGGGGAGCAACTATGGCTACACCTTC
>-|TRBJ1-6|TRBV6-5|-
CASRGVTPYNSPLHF
TGTGCCAGCAGGGGCGTGACCCCATATAATTCACCCCTCCACTTT
>-|TRBJ2-1|TRBV2|-
CAVQSRGGSEQFF
TGTGCCGTTCAATCTCGCGGCGGTTCTGAGCAGTTCTTC